Listed below are T cell receptor beta chains from one sample, sequenced in a study of healthy donors' naive CD4 and CD8 T cells. TCRdb re-derived calls from the reads in MiXCR, one entry per CDR3 protein. The data contain some 190,000 distinct CDR3 sequences, about 76% of them seen just once; the ten biggest clones take up more than 2%. The sample taken for sequencing was naive CD4+ and CD8+ T cells sorted from blood, pooled from several donors. Source of these receptors: a pool of human donors in good health; the sample pools cells from several healthy donors. Both conserved end residues are part of each CDR3. The order of the fields is V gene, CDR3 length, J gene, D gene, clone size, CDR3 protein, CDR3 DNA. A D gene is named only where the DNA matches it firmly. Size tells how often a clone was seen (once, few, many) or the class of an expanded clone, and some rows leave it out.

>TRBV11-2|14|TRBJ1-2|-|-
CASSLDHSYYGYTF
TGTGCCAGCAGCTTAGACCACAGCTACTATGGCTACACCTTC
>TRBV29-1|13|TRBJ2-7|-|-
CSVVRPLTYEQYF
TGCAGCGTTGTTCGCCCACTTACCTACGAGCAGTACTTC
>TRBV29-1|12|TRBJ2-7|-|-
CSVVLGPGEQYF
TGCAGCGTTGTCCTAGGACCCGGCGAGCAGTACTTC
>TRBV27|14|TRBJ2-5|-|-
CASSLSYSMETQYF
TGTGCCAGCAGTTTAAGCTATTCTATGGAGACCCAGTACTTC
>TRBV29-1|14|TRBJ1-4|-|-
CSVGGAEWSEKLFF
TGCAGCGTTGGAGGGGCGGAGTGGTCGGAAAAACTGTTTTTT
>TRBV19|13|TRBJ1-5|-|few
CASDGRINQPQHF
TGTGCCAGCGACGGACGGATTAATCAGCCCCAGCATTTT
>TRBV14|15|TRBJ1-6|-|once
CASSQVRDHNSPLHF
TGTGCCAGCAGCCAAGTAAGGGATCATAATTCACCCCTCCACTTT
>TRBV6-1|13|TRBJ2-5|-|-
CASSSSGTETQYF
TGTGCCAGCAGTTCATCTGGGACCGAGACCCAGTACTTC
>TRBV6-2/TRBV6-3|14|TRBJ1-6|-|-
CASRIIGANSPLHF
TGTGCCAGCAGAATCATAGGGGCGAATTCACCCCTCCACTTT
>TRBV4-3|16|TRBJ2-5|-|-
CASSRTPGTPVETQYF
TGCGCCAGCAGCCGAACGCCCGGGACACCGGTGGAGACCCAGTACTTC
>TRBV29-1|14|TRBJ1-1|TRBD1|-
CSALPDRADTEAFF
TGCAGCGCGTTACCGGACAGGGCTGACACTGAAGCTTTCTTT
>TRBV6-5|14|TRBJ1-5|-|few
CASSYAGSNQPQHF
TGTGCCAGCAGTTACGCAGGAAGCAATCAGCCCCAGCATTTT
>TRBV27|12|TRBJ2-7|-|once
CASTGLDYEQYF
TGTGCCAGTACGGGTTTGGACTACGAGCAGTACTTC
>TRBV29-1|15|TRBJ1-2|TRBD1|-
CSVEEPGQGNYGYTF
TGCAGCGTTGAAGAACCGGGACAGGGGAACTATGGCTACACCTTC